The rows below give T cell receptor beta chains drawn from one sample of a study of cytomegalovirus exposure and HLA in healthy donors. Generated by immunoSEQ multiplex PCR, the TCRdb table keeps only in-frame clones and is missing some. The table records 150,000 to 200,000 clones, around 79% of them present only once. The sequencing sample was made of PBMCs. The receptors were sampled from a man aged 45-60 years in good health and CMV-seropositive. Each CDR3 is given with its conserved first and last residue. D genes are given only for firm matches. Clone size is given for some rows only: seen once, a few or many times, or a class if the clone is expanded.

abundance | j_gene | d_gene | v_gene | CDR3aa | CDR3nt
NA | TRBJ2-3 | NA | TRBV6-1 | CASSGGRPTDTQYF | TGTGCCAGCAGTGGAGGAAGGCCAACAGATACGCAGTATTTT
few | TRBJ1-2 | NA | TRBV16 | CASSPRDTRSNYGYTF | TGTGCCAGCAGCCCCCGAGACACCCGCTCTAACTATGGCTACACCTTC
once | TRBJ2-6 | NA | TRBV21-1 | CASSRRTGDHSGANVLTF | TGTGCCAGCAGCAGACGGACAGGGGACCACTCTGGGGCCAACGTCCTGACTTTC
NA | TRBJ2-3 | TRBD2 | TRBV5-1 | CASTRTSGNQRLNTQYF | TGCGCCAGCACCAGGACTAGCGGGAACCAAAGGTTGAATACGCAGTATTTT
NA | TRBJ2-5 | NA | TRBV28 | CASSLVGGGETQYF | TGTGCCAGCAGTTTGGTAGGCGGTGGGGAGACCCAGTACTTC
NA | TRBJ2-5 | TRBD2 | TRBV15 | CATSRDRGGVETQYF | TGTGCCACCAGCAGAGATCGGGGGGGGGTGGAGACCCAGTACTTC
NA | TRBJ2-3 | TRBD2 | TRBV28 | CASSFPGRGGDTQYF | TGTGCCAGCAGTTTCCCGGGCCGGGGAGGGGATACGCAGTATTTT
few | TRBJ1-2 | TRBD1 | TRBV19 | CASSIGQVSFGYTF | TGTGCCAGTAGTATCGGACAGGTCTCTTTTGGCTACACCTTC
once | TRBJ1-5 | NA | TRBV30 | CAWSPRYGTLNQPQHF | TGTGCCTGGAGTCCCCGGTACGGGACTCTCAATCAGCCCCAGCATTTT
NA | TRBJ1-5 | NA | TRBV18 | CASSPLGGGNQPQHF | TGTGCCAGCTCACCACTTGGGGGCGGCAATCAGCCCCAGCATTTT
NA | TRBJ1-1 | TRBD1 | TRBV19 | CASSIISGTADKNTEAFF | TGTGCCAGTAGTATTATCTCAGGGACAGCCGATAAGAACACTGAAGCTTTCTTT
NA | TRBJ1-2 | NA | TRBV6-1 | CASSEAGAKRGYTF | TGTGCCAGCAGTGAAGCGGGGGCAAAGAGGGGCTACACCTTC
few | TRBJ1-1 | NA | TRBV7-2 | CASSLEVRVTEAFF | TGTGCCAGCAGCTTAGAAGTCAGGGTCACTGAAGCTTTCTTT
NA | TRBJ1-2 | TRBD1 | TRBV10-1 | CASILDRANGYTF | TGCGCCAGCATTCTTGACAGGGCAAATGGCTACACCTTC
NA | TRBJ1-2 | NA | TRBV9 | CASSDRTAAGYYGYTF | TGTGCCAGCAGCGACCGGACGGCCGCGGGATACTATGGCTACACCTTC
NA | TRBJ2-1 | TRBD2 | TRBV7-2 | CASSLGSSGGAYEQFF | TGTGCCAGCAGCTTAGGCTCTAGCGGGGGGGCCTATGAGCAGTTCTTC
NA | TRBJ2-5 | NA | TRBV27 | CASSNRETQYF | TGTGCCAGCAGTAACAGAGAGACCCAGTACTTC
NA | TRBJ2-1 | TRBD2 | TRBV4-2 | CASSQDGLAGLNNEQFF | TGTGCCAGCAGCCAAGATGGGCTAGCGGGGTTAAACAATGAGCAGTTCTTC
few | TRBJ1-5 | TRBD1 | TRBV6-6 | CASSRTGVGQPQHF | TGTGCCAGCAGTCGGACAGGGGTAGGACAGCCCCAGCATTTT
NA | TRBJ2-2 | TRBD1 | TRBV6-1 | CASSEVRQGAGELFF | TGTGCCAGCAGTGAAGTCCGACAGGGGGCCGGGGAGCTGTTTTTT
NA | TRBJ2-5 | TRBD1 | TRBV5-4 | CASRAGTGSSQETQYF | TGTGCCAGCAGAGCCGGGACAGGGTCTAGCCAAGAGACCCAGTACTTC
NA | TRBJ2-3 | TRBD2 | TRBV29-1 | CSVGLAGRSDTQYF | TGCAGCGTTGGTCTAGCGGGGAGATCAGATACGCAGTATTTT
NA | TRBJ2-5 | TRBD2 | TRBV18 | CASSPGLAGPGGETQYF | TGTGCCAGCTCACCGGGACTAGCGGGGCCCGGGGGAGAGACCCAGTACTTC
NA | TRBJ1-5 | NA | TRBV5-1 | CASSLGLGVMEPQHF | TGCGCCAGCAGCTTGGGCCTAGGGGTTATGGAGCCCCAGCATTTT
NA | TRBJ1-2 | NA | TRBV19 | CASSNKFGANYGYTF | TGTGCCAGTAGTAATAAGTTTGGAGCTAACTATGGCTACACCTTC
NA | TRBJ2-5 | TRBD1 | TRBV2 | CASRGRDRKKETQYF | TGTGCCAGCAGGGGCCGGGACAGGAAAAAAGAGACCCAGTACTTC
once | TRBJ1-1 | NA | TRBV19 | CASSTHGGPEAFF | TGTGCCAGTAGTACTCATGGAGGACCTGAAGCTTTCTTT
NA | TRBJ1-3 | NA | TRBV4-3 | CASSQDTGISGNTIYF | TGCGCCAGCAGCCAGGACACAGGGATCTCTGGAAACACCATATATTTT
NA | TRBJ2-5 | TRBD2 | TRBV4-2 | CASSQGRSGGVGETQYF | TGTGCCAGCAGCCAAGGTAGGAGCGGGGGAGTGGGAGAGACCCAGTACTTC
NA | TRBJ1-2 | TRBD1 | TRBV28 | CASTPSPDRERDGYTF | TGTGCCAGCACCCCGTCCCCGGACAGGGAGAGGGATGGCTACACCTTC
NA | TRBJ2-7 | TRBD1 | TRBV5-5 | CASSPARTGTYEQYF | TGTGCCAGCAGCCCGGCCCGGACAGGGACCTACGAGCAGTACTTC
NA | TRBJ1-2 | NA | TRBV9 | CASSVGGGSDTF | NA
NA | TRBJ1-1 | NA | TRBV7-8 | CASSLAFREAFF | TGTGCCAGCAGCTTAGCTTTCCGGGAAGCTTTCTTT
NA | TRBJ2-7 | TRBD2 | TRBV18 | CASSPRETSGVGYEQYF | TGTGCCAGCTCACCACGAGAGACTAGCGGGGTGGGATACGAGCAGTACTTC
NA | TRBJ2-1 | TRBD1 | TRBV6-1 | CATSGQVYNEQFF | TGTGCCACCTCGGGACAGGTGTACAATGAGCAGTTCTTC
once | TRBJ2-2 | NA | TRBV7-2 | CASSSGHLISTGELFF | TGTGCCAGCAGCTCCGGACACCTAATAAGCACCGGGGAGCTGTTTTTT
NA | TRBJ2-5 | TRBD1 | TRBV28 | CASSFPQGVKETQYF | TGTGCCAGCAGTTTCCCACAGGGGGTTAAAGAGACCCAGTACTTC
NA | TRBJ2-3 | NA | TRBV4-1 | CASSQEGGPSYF | TGCGCCAGCAGCCAAGAGGGGGGGCCCTCGTATTTT
NA | TRBJ1-5 | NA | TRBV7-2 | CASSRGADDQPQHF | TGTGCCAGCAGCCGCGGGGCAGACGATCAGCCCCAGCATTTT
NA | TRBJ1-2 | NA | TRBV4-3 | CASSQGLGRHGYTF | TGCGCCAGCAGCCAAGGGCTGGGGCGGCATGGCTACACCTTC
NA | TRBJ2-1 | TRBD1 | TRBV7-9 | CASSLAMGTASTYNEQFF | TGTGCCAGCAGCTTAGCGATGGGGACAGCCTCTACCTACAATGAGCAGTTCTTC
once | TRBJ1-1 | TRBD1 | TRBV29-1 | CSGSNAGQGLFAFF | TGCAGCGGATCGAACGCGGGACAGGGTTTGTTTGCTTTCTTT
NA | TRBJ2-1 | TRBD1 | TRBV6-1 | CASRRQGVEFF | TGTGCCAGCAGACGACAGGGGGTGGAGTTCTTC
NA | TRBJ1-4 | NA | TRBV15 | CATSRDRGEKLFF | TGTGCCACCAGCAGAGATCGGGGGGAAAAACTGTTTTTT
once | TRBJ1-1 | NA | TRBV18 | CASATEVNTEAFF | TGTGCCAGTGCGACGGAGGTGAACACTGAAGCTTTCTTT
few | TRBJ1-2 | NA | TRBV7-9 | CASSYDRTLDLNYGYTF | TGTGCCAGCAGCTACGACCGAACCCTAGACCTTAACTATGGCTACACCTTC
NA | TRBJ2-7 | NA | TRBV7-9 | CASSLAGADEQYF | TGTGCCAGCAGCTTAGCTGGGGCCGACGAGCAGTACTTC
NA | TRBJ2-1 | TRBD2 | TRBV28 | CASSLVSAGGKQFF | TGTGCCAGCAGCCTCGTCTCCGCGGGGGGGAAGCAGTTCTTC
NA | TRBJ1-1 | NA | TRBV7-9 | CASRDRPGGYPEAFF | TGTGCCAGCAGAGACCGACCCGGAGGATATCCTGAAGCTTTCTTT